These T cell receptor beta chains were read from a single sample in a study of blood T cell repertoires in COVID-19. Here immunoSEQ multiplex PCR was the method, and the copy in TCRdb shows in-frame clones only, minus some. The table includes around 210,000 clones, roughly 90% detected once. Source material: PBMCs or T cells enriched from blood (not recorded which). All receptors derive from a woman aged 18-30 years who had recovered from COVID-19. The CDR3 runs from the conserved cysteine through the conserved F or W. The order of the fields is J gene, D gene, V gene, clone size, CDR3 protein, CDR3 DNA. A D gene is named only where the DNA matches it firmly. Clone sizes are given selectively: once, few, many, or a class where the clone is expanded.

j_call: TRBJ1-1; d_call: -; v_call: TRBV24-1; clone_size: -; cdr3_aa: CATSGQGGSAFF; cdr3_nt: TGTGCCACCAGTGGGCAGGGCGGATCGGCTTTCTTT
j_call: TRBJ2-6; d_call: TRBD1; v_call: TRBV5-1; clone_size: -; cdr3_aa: CASSAGQGYTDSGANVLTF; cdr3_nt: TGCGCCAGCAGCGCCGGACAGGGTTATACCGACTCTGGGGCCAACGTCCTGACTTTC
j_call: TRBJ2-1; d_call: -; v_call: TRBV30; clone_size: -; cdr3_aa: CAWSYGVNEQFF; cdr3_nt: TGTGCCTGGAGTTATGGAGTAAATGAGCAGTTCTTC
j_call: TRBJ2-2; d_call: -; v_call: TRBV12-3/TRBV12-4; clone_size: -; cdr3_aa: CASTRTGELFF; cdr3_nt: TGTGCCAGCACCCGTACCGGGGAGCTGTTTTTT
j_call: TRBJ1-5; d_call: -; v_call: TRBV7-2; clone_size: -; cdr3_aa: CASSLGEGMHQPQHF; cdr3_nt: TGTGCCAGCAGCTTAGGGGAGGGGATGCATCAGCCCCAGCATTTT
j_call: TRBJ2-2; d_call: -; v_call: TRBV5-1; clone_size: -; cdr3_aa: CASSLVLGAGTGELFF; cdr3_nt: TGCGCCAGCAGCTTGGTTCTGGGGGCAGGCACCGGGGAGCTGTTTTTT
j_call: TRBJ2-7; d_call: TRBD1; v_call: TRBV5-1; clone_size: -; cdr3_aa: CASRGTGGNEQYF; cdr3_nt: TGCGCCAGCAGGGGGACAGGGGGCAACGAGCAGTACTTC
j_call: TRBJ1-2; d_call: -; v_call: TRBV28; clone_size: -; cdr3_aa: CASSSQGNYGYTF; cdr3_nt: TGTGCCAGCAGCTCGCAGGGGAACTATGGCTACACCTTC
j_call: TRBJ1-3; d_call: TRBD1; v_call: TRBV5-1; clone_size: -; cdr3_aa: CASSLGGTGGPSSGNTIYF; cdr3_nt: TGCGCCAGCAGCTTGGGCGGGACAGGGGGTCCCTCCTCTGGAAACACCATATATTTT
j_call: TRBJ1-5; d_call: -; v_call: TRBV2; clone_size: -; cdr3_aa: CASSEATGRSQPQHF; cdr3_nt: TGTGCCAGCAGTGAAGCTACAGGGAGAAGTCAGCCCCAGCATTTT
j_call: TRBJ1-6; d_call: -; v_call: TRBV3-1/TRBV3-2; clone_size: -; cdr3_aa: CASSRAQVSPLHF; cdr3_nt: TGTGCCAGCAGCCGGGCCCAGGTTTCACCCCTCCATTTT
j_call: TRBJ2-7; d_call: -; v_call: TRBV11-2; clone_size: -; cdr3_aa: CASSLEWSGGGSYEQYF; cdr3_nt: TGTGCCAGCAGCTTAGAATGGTCCGGGGGAGGCTCCTACGAGCAGTACTTC
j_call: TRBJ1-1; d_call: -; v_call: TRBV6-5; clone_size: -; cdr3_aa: CASSYSEISGSEAFF; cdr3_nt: TGTGCCAGCAGTTACTCGGAAATTTCGGGGAGTGAAGCTTTCTTT
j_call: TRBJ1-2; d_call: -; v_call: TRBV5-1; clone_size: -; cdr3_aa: CASSFQGTDYGYTF; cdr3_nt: TGCGCCAGCAGCTTTCAGGGAACGGACTATGGCTACACCTTC
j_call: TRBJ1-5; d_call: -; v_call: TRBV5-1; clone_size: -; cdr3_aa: CASSLRGLDQPQHF; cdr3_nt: TGCGCCAGCAGCTTGCGAGGGCTTGATCAGCCCCAGCATTTT
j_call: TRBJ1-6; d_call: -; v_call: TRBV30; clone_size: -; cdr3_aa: CAWSVGQGNSPLHF; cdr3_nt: TGTGCCTGGAGTGTCGGTCAGGGGAATTCACCCCTCCACTTT
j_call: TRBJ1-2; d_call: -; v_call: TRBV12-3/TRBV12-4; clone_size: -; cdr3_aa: CASSSTPPGNTF; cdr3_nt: TGTGCCAGCAGCTCCACCCCGCCGGGGAACACCTTC
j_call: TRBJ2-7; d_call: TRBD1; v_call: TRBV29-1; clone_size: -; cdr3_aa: CSVSQTGPLYEQYF; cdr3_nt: TGCAGCGTTTCCCAGACAGGGCCCCTCTACGAGCAGTACTTC
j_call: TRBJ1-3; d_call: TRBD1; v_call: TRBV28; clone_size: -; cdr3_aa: CASRTGTEVSGNTIYF; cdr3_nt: TGTGCCAGCAGGACCGGGACAGAAGTATCTGGAAACACCATATATTTT
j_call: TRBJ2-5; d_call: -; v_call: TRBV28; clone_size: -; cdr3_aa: CASSFMRFIVDSYQETQYF; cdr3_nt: TGTGCCAGCAGTTTTATGAGGTTTATTGTGGATTCGTACCAAGAGACCCAGTACTTC
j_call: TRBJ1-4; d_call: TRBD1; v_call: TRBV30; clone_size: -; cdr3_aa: CAWSVRTGGGNEKLFF; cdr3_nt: TGTGCCTGGAGTGTTCGGACAGGGGGTGGTAATGAAAAACTGTTTTTT
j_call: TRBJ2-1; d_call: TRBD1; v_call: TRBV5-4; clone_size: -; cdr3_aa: CASSRDRQSYNEQFF; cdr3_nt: TGTGCCAGCAGTCGGGACAGGCAGTCCTACAATGAGCAGTTCTTC
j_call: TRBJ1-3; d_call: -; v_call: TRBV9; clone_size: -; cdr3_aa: CASSPSSPRGAGNTIYF; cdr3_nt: TGTGCCAGCAGCCCCAGTAGCCCCCGCGGGGCTGGAAACACCATATATTTT
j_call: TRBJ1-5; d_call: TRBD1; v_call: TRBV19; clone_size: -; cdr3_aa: CASIPRVGDSPIPGQPQHF; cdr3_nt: TGTGCCAGTATCCCAAGGGTGGGGGACAGCCCCATACCGGGTCAGCCCCAGCATTTT
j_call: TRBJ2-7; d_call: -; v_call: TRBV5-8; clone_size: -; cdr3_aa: CASSLGTRTTYEQYF; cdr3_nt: TGTGCCAGCAGCCTCGGGACCAGGACTACCTACGAGCAGTACTTC
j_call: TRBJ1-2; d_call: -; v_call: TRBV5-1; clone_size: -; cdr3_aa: CASSEDGQPPYGYTF; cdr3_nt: TGCGCCAGCAGCGAAGACGGACAACCCCCCTATGGCTACACCTTC
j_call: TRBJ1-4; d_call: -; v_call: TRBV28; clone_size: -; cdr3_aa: CASSLVAAGVNEKLFF; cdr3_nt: TGTGCCAGCAGTTTAGTGGCGGCAGGGGTTAATGAAAAACTGTTTTTT
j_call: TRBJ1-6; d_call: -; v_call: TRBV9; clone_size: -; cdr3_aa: CASSVGWAAVSPLHF; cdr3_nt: TGTGCCAGCAGCGTTGGGTGGGCCGCCGTTTCACCCCTCCACTTT
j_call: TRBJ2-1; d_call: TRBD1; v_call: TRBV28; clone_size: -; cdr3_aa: CASSRGQDLYNEQFF; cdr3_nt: TGTGCCAGCAGCCGGGGACAGGACCTCTACAATGAGCAGTTCTTC
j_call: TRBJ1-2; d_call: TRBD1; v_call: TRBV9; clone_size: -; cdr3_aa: CASSVGDRGNYGYTF; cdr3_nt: TGTGCCAGCAGCGTAGGAGACAGGGGGAACTATGGCTACACCTTC
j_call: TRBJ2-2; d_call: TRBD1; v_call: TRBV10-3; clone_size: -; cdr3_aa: CAISKGTDANTGELFF; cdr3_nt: TGTGCCATCAGCAAAGGGACAGACGCGAACACCGGGGAGCTGTTTTTT
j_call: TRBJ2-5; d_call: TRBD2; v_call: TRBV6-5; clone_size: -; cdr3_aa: CASERGEWETQYF; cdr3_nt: TGTGCCAGCGAGCGGGGAGAGTGGGAGACCCAGTACTTC
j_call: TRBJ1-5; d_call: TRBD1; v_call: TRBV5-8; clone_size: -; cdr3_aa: CASSFGTGPILPQHF; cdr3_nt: TGTGCCAGCAGCTTCGGGACAGGGCCTATATTGCCCCAGCATTTT
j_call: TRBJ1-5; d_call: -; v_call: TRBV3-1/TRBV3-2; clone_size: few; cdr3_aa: CASSQGGQPQHF; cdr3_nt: TGTGCCAGCAGCCAAGGAGGTCAGCCCCAGCATTTT
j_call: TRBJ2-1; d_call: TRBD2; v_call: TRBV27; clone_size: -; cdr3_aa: CASSSPGLAGGANEQFF; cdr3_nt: TGTGCCAGCAGCTCCCCGGGACTAGCGGGGGGGGCGAATGAGCAGTTCTTC
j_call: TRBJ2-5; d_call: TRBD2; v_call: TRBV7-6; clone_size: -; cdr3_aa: CASSLVSGAQETQYF; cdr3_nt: TGTGCCAGCAGCTTAGTTAGCGGGGCCCAAGAGACCCAGTACTTC
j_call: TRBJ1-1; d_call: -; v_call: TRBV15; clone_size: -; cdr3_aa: CATSRDVQVNTEAFF; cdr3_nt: TGTGCCACCAGCAGAGATGTGCAGGTGAACACTGAAGCTTTCTTT
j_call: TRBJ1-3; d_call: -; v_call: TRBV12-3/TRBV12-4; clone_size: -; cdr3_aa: CASTHRDKNTIYF; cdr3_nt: TGTGCCAGCACTCACAGGGACAAAAACACCATATATTTT
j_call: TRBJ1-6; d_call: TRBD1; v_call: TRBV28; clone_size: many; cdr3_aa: CASSLGQGYRSPLHF; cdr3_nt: TGTGCCAGCAGTTTAGGACAGGGGTATCGTTCACCCCTCCACTTT
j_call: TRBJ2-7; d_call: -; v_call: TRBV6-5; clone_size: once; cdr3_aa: CASSYGPGSSYEQYF; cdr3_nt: TGTGCCAGCAGTTACGGTCCGGGGAGCTCCTACGAGCAGTACTTC
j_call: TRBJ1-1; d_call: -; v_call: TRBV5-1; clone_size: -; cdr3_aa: CASSSSTEAFF; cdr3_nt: TGCGCCAGCAGCTCCTCCACTGAAGCTTTCTTT
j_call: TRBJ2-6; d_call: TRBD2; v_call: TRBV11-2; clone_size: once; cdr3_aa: CASSELAGRSSGANVLTF; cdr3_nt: TGTGCCAGCAGCGAACTAGCGGGGAGGTCCTCTGGGGCCAACGTCCTGACTTTC
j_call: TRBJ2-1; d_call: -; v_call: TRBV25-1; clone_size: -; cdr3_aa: CASSDLAVGAGFNEQFF; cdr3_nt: TGTGCCAGCAGTGACTTAGCTGTGGGCGCGGGTTTCAATGAGCAGTTCTTC
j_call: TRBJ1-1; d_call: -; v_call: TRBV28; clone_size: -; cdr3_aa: CASADTEAFF; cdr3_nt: TGTGCCAGCGCGGACACTGAAGCTTTCTTT
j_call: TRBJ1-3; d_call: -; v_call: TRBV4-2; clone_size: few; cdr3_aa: CASSQDRPAGGNTIYF; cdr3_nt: TGTGCCAGCAGCCAAGATAGGCCAGCCGGGGGAAACACCATATATTTT